A selection of T cell receptor beta chains follows, all from one sample in a study of blood T cell repertoires in COVID-19. The table came from immunoSEQ multiplex PCR; TCRdb's copy has only in-frame clones and leaves some out. The sample consists of around 75,000 clones, 79% of them appearing once. Input material: peripheral blood. The origin of the receptors is a woman aged 80 or over with active or convalescent COVID-19. CDR3s include the opening cysteine and the closing phenylalanine or tryptophan. Fields, in order: clone size, V gene, D gene, J gene, CDR3 protein, CDR3 DNA. The D gene is left open where the match is weak. Clone size is shown for a subset of rows, as once, few, many or a class of expanded clone.

.,TRBV3-1/TRBV3-2,TRBD1,TRBJ2-7,CASSRSGTGGYEQYF,TGTGCCAGCAGCCGCTCCGGGACAGGGGGCTACGAGCAGTACTTC
.,TRBV7-2,.,TRBJ1-6,CASRAGGNAYNSPLHF,TGTGCCAGCAGAGCGGGGGGGAATGCCTATAATTCACCCCTCCACTTT
few,TRBV28,.,TRBJ2-7,CASGSRGTKRHYF,TGTGCCAGCGGGAGCCGCGGGACCAAACGCCATTACTTC
.,TRBV7-2,TRBD1,TRBJ2-1,CASSLDRGIREQFF,TGTGCCAGCAGTTTGGACAGGGGGATACGTGAGCAGTTCTTC
.,TRBV7-7,TRBD2,TRBJ2-2,CASSRGLAGATGELFF,TGTGCTAGCAGCAGAGGACTAGCGGGAGCCACCGGGGAGCTGTTTTTT
.,TRBV9,.,TRBJ2-3,CASSVARKTDTQYF,TGTGCCAGCAGCGTAGCGAGAAAAACAGATACGCAGTATTTT
.,TRBV23-1,TRBD2,TRBJ2-1,CASSQSLKSGRATHEQFF,TGCGCCAGCAGTCAATCCCTAAAAAGCGGGAGGGCCACCCATGAGCAGTTCTTC
.,TRBV3-1/TRBV3-2,.,TRBJ1-2,CASTPEGRPRDYGYTF,TGTGCCAGCACCCCCGAGGGCAGGCCTCGCGACTATGGCTACACCTTC
.,TRBV15,.,TRBJ2-3,CATSSRGSYPDTQYF,TGTGCCACCAGCAGCAGGGGATCGTACCCAGATACGCAGTATTTT
few,TRBV7-2,.,TRBJ2-1,CASSLVGAGEGQFF,TGTGCCAGCAGCTTAGTGGGGGCGGGAGAGGGGCAGTTCTTC
.,TRBV25-1,TRBD1,TRBJ2-5,CASSEHRGQGETQYF,TGTGCCAGCAGTGAACACAGGGGGCAGGGAGAGACCCAGTACTTC
.,TRBV4-3,.,TRBJ2-4,CASSRNRGGGNIQYF,TGCGCCAGCAGCCGCAACAGGGGAGGAGGTAACATTCAGTACTTC
.,TRBV11-2,TRBD1,TRBJ1-2,CASSPGGTANYGYTF,TGTGCCAGCAGCCCGGGGGGGACAGCTAACTATGGCTACACCTTC
.,TRBV9,.,TRBJ2-3,CASSVAVTDTQYF,TGTGCCAGCAGCGTGGCTGTAACAGATACGCAGTATTTT
.,TRBV6-2/TRBV6-3,TRBD2,TRBJ2-1,CASSYFLAGAYYNEQFF,TGTGCCAGCAGTTACTTTCTAGCGGGGGCATACTACAATGAGCAGTTCTTC
.,TRBV29-1,.,TRBJ1-2,CSVEQGSLGYTF,TGCAGCGTTGAACAGGGATCTCTTGGCTACACCTTC
.,TRBV29-1,TRBD1,TRBJ1-1,CSARQGSHTEAFF,TGCAGCGCCCGACAGGGGTCTCACACTGAAGCTTTCTTT
.,TRBV7-3,TRBD2,TRBJ2-3,CASSLTGGTDTQYF,TGTGCCAGCAGCTTAACGGGGGGGACAGATACGCAGTATTTT
.,TRBV28,.,TRBJ2-7,CASPPRTGRAGDGTREQYF,TGTGCCAGCCCCCCCCGGACAGGGCGGGCGGGAGATGGGACTCGCGAGCAGTACTTC
.,TRBV7-9,TRBD1,TRBJ1-2,CASSWLTGDGYTF,TGTGCCAGCAGCTGGTTGACAGGGGATGGCTACACCTTC
.,TRBV24-1,TRBD1,TRBJ1-5,CATSDATGDQPQHF,TGTGCCACCAGTGACGCGACAGGGGATCAGCCCCAGCATTTT
.,TRBV29-1,.,TRBJ2-5,CSVGRHQETQYF,TGCAGCGTTGGGCGGCACCAGGAGACCCAGTACTTC
medium-sized,TRBV4-3,TRBD1,TRBJ1-5,CASSQDYQGQGGSNQPQHF,TGCGCCAGCAGCCAAGATTATCAGGGACAGGGGGGTAGCAATCAGCCCCAGCATTTT
.,TRBV19,TRBD1,TRBJ1-2,CASAIQGLGGYTF,TGTGCCAGTGCGATACAGGGGTTAGGAGGCTACACCTTC
.,TRBV28,TRBD1,TRBJ2-2,CASSLRTGVTGELFF,TGTGCCAGCAGTTTGAGGACAGGGGTCACCGGGGAGCTGTTTTTT
once,TRBV5-1,TRBD1,TRBJ2-3,CASSPWTGVVTDTQYF,TGCGCCAGCAGCCCATGGACAGGGGTAGTAACAGATACGCAGTATTTT
.,TRBV7-9,TRBD2,TRBJ2-3,CASSFWGLASTDTQYF,TGTGCCAGCAGCTTTTGGGGACTAGCGAGCACAGATACGCAGTATTTT
.,TRBV13,TRBD1,TRBJ1-5,CASSIQGAQPQHF,TGTGCCAGCAGCATCCAGGGGGCTCAGCCCCAGCATTTT
once,TRBV5-6,.,TRBJ1-1,CASSRRGGANTEAFF,TGTGCCAGCAGTCGGCGGGGGGGCGCGAACACTGAAGCTTTCTTT
few,TRBV28,.,TRBJ2-7,CASSTIIQGRVYEQYF,TGTGCCAGCAGTACAATTATACAGGGTCGGGTCTACGAGCAGTACTTC
.,TRBV15,.,TRBJ1-5,CATSRDYFRGDSNQPQHF,TGTGCCACCAGCAGAGATTATTTTCGGGGAGACAGCAATCAGCCCCAGCATTTT